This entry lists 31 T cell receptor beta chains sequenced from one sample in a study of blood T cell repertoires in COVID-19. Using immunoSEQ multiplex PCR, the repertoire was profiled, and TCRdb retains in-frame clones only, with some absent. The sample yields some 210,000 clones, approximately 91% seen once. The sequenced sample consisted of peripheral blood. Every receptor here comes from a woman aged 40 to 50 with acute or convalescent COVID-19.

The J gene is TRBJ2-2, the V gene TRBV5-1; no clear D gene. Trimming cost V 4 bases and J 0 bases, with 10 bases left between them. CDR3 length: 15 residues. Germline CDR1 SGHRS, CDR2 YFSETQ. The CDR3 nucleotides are TGCGCCAGCAGCGTAACCCCAGCGAACACCGGGGAGCTGTTTTTT. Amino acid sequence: CASSVTPANTGELFF.

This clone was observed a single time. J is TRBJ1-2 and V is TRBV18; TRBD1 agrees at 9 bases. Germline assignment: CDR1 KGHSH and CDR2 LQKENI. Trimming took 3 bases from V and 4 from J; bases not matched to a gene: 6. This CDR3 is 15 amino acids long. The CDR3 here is CASSPQQGAGYGYTF. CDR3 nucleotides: TGTGCCAGCTCACCCCAACAGGGGGCGGGCTATGGCTACACCTTC. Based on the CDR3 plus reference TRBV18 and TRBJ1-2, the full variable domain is NAGVMQNPRHLVRRRGQEARLRCSPMKGHSHVYWYRQLPEEGLKFMVYLQKENIIDESGMPKERFSAEFPKEGPSILRIQQVVRGDSAAYFCASSPQQGAGYGYTFGSGTRLTVV.

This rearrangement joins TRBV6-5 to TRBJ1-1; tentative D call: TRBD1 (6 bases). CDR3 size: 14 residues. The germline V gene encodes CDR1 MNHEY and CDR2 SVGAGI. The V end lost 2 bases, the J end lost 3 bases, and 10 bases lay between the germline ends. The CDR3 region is CASSYLQGDTEAFF. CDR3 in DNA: TGTGCCAGCAGTTACCTACAGGGAGACACTGAAGCTTTCTTT.

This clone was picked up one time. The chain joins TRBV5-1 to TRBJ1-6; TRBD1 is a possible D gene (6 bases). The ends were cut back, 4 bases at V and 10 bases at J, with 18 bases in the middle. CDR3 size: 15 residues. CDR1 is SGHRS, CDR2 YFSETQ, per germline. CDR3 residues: CASSREGGNGSPLHF. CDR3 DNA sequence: TGCGCCAGCAGCCGGGAGGGGGGGAACGGATCACCCCTCCACTTT.

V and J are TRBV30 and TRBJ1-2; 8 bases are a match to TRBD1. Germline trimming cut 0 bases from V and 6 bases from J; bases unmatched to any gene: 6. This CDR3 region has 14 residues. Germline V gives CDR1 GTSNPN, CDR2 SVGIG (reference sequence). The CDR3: CAWSVLQGGNGYTF. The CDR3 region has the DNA TGTGCCTGGAGTGTACTACAGGGGGGGAATGGCTACACCTTC.

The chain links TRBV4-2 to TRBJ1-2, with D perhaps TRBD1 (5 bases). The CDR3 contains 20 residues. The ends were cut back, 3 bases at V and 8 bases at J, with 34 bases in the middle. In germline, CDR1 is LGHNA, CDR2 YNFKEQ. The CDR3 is CASSHPDRTSSLLGSRGYTF. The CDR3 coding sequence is TGTGCCAGCAGCCACCCCGACAGAACCTCGTCCCTCTTGGGATCTCGGGGCTACACCTTC.

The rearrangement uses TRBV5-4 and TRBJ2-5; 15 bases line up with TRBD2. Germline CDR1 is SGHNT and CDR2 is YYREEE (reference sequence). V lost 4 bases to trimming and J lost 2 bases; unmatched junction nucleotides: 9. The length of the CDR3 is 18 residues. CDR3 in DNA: TGTGCCAGCAGCCCCACCGGGACTAGCGGGGGGTTACAAGAGACCCAGTACTTC. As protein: CASSPTGTSGGLQETQYF.

The CDR3 nucleotides are TGTGCCAGTAGATCGGGGGAAGGCTATGGCTACACCTTC. Residues: CASRSGEGYGYTF. V usage is TRBV19 and J usage is TRBJ1-2; D is perhaps TRBD1 (5 bases). V lost 6 bases to trimming and J lost 4 bases, with 12 bases between them. The germline gives CDR1 LNHDA, CDR2 SQIVND (reference sequence). The CDR3 contains 13 residues. Full variable domain (outside the CDR3, taken from reference TRBV19 and TRBJ1-2): DGGITQSPKYLFRKEGQNVTLSCEQNLNHDAMYWYRQDPGQGLRLIYYSQIVNDFQKGDIAEGYSVSREKKESFPLTVTSAQKNPTAFYLCASRSGEGYGYTFGSGTRLTVV.

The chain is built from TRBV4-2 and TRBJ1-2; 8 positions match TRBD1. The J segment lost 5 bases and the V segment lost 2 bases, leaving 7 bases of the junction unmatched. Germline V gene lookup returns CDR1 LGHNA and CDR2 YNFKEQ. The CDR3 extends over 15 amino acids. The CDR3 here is CASSQPDRVRYGYTF. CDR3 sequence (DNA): TGTGCCAGCAGCCAACCGGACAGGGTAAGGTATGGCTACACCTTC.

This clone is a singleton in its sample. The chain's CDR3 is CASRGWGQLAFF. CDR3 DNA: TGTGCCAGCAGGGGTTGGGGGCAGTTGGCTTTCTTT. The J gene is TRBJ1-1, the V gene TRBV25-1; perhaps TRBD1 as D (6 bases). The CDR3 runs 12 residues. Trimming took off 6 bases at V and 11 bases at J, with 16 bases between the two ends. The germline V gene has CDR1 MGHDK and CDR2 SYGVNS.

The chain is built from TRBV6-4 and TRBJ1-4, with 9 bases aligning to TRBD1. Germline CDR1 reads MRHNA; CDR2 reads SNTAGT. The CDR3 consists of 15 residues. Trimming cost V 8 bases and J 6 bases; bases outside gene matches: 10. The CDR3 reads CASGNSRDRDEKLFF. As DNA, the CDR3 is TGTGCCAGCGGAAACTCCCGGGACAGGGATGAAAAACTGTTTTTT.

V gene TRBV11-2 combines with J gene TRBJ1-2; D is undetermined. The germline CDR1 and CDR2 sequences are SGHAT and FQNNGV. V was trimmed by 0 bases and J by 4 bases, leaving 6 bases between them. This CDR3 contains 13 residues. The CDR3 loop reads CASSLDGSYGYTF. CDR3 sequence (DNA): TGTGCCAGCAGCTTAGATGGCAGCTATGGCTACACCTTC.

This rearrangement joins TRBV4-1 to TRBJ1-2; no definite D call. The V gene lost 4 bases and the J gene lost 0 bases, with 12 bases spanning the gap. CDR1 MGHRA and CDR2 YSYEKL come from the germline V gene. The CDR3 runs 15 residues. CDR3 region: CASSPRGGSNYGYTF. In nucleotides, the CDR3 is TGCGCCAGCAGCCCTCGTGGTGGCTCTAACTATGGCTACACCTTC.

The CDR3 sequence is CASMGQGFVGYTF. The CDR3 nucleotides read TGTGCCAGTATGGGACAGGGATTCGTCGGCTACACCTTC. The V call is TRBV2, the J call TRBJ1-2; TRBD1 agrees at 9 bases. Germline-derived CDR1 and CDR2 are SNHLY and FYNNEI. V lost 9 bases to trimming and J lost 8 bases; unmatched junction nucleotides: 10. The CDR3 consists of 13 residues.

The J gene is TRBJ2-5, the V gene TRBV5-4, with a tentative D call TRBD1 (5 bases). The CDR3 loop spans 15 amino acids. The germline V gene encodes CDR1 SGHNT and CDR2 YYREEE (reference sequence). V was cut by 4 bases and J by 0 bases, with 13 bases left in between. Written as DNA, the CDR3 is TGTGCCAGCAGCGGGGTACAGGAGTACCAAGAGACCCAGTACTTC. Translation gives CASSGVQEYQETQYF.

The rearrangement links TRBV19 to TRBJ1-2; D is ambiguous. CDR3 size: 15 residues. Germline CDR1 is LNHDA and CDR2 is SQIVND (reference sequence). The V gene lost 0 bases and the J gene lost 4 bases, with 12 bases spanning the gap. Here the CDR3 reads CASSIDGSGLYGYTF. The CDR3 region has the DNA TGTGCCAGTAGTATAGATGGTTCCGGACTCTATGGCTACACCTTC.

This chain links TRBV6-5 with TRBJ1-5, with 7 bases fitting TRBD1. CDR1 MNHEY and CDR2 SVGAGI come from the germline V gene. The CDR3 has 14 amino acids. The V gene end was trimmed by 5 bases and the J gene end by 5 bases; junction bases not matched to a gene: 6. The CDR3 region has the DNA TGTGCCAGCAGTACGGGGACAGTCTATCAGCCCCAGCATTTT. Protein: CASSTGTVYQPQHF.

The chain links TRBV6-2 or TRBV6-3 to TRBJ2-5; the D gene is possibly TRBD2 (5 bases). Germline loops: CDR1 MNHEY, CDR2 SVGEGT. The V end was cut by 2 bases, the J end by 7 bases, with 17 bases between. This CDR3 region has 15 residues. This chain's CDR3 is CASSYRIGISGTQYF. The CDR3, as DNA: TGTGCCAGCAGTTACAGAATCGGGATTTCGGGGACCCAGTACTTC.

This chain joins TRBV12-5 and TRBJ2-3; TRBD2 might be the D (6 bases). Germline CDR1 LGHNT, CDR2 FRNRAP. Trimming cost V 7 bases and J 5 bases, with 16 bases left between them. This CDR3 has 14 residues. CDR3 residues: CASARGTPRDTQYF. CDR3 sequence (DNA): TGTGCTAGTGCCCGCGGGACTCCCAGAGATACGCAGTATTTT.

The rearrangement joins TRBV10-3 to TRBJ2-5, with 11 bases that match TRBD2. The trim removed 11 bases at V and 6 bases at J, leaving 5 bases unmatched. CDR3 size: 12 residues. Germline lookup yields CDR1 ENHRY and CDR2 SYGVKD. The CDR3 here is CAVASGGQTQYF. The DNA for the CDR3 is TGTGCCGTCGCTAGCGGGGGGCAGACCCAGTACTTC.

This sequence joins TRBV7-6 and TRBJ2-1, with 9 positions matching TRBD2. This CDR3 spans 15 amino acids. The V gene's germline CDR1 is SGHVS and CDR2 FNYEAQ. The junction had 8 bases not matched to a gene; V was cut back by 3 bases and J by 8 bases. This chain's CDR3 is CASSFNSGTSHEQFF. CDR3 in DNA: TGTGCCAGCAGCTTTAACTCCGGGACTAGCCATGAGCAGTTCTTC.

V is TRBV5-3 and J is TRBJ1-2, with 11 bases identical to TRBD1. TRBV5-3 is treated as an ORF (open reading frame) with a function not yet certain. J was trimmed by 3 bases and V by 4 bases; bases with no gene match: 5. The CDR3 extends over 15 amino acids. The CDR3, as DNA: TGTGCCAGAAGCGGACAGGGGGCGAGGGACTATGGCTACACCTTC. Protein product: CARSGQGARDYGYTF.

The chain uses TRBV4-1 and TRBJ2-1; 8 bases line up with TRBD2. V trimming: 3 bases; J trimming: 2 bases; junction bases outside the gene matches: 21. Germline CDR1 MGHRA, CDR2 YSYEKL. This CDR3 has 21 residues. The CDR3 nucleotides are TGCGCCAGCAGCCACCCCTCCGTCGACAGTTACAGCGGGGGTCCCTACAATGAGCAGTTCTTC. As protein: CASSHPSVDSYSGGPYNEQFF.

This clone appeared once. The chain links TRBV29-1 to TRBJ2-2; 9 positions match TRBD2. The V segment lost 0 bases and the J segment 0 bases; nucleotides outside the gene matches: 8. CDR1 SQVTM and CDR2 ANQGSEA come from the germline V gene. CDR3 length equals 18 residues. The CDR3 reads CSVEDFGSGGSNTGELFF. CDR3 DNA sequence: TGCAGCGTTGAAGACTTCGGTAGCGGGGGCTCGAACACCGGGGAGCTGTTTTTT.

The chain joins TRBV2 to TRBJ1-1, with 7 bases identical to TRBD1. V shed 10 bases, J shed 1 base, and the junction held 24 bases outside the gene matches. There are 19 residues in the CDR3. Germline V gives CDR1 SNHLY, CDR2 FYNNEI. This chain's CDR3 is CAILKVPLDFRTGNTEAFF. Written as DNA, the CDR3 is TGTGCCATCCTAAAGGTACCATTGGACTTTAGGACAGGGAACACTGAAGCTTTCTTT.

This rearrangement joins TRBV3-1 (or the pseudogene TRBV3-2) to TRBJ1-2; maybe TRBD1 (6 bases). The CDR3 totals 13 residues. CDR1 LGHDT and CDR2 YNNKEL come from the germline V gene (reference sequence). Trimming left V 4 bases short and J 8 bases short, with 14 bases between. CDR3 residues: CASSRQATGGYTF. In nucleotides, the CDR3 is TGTGCCAGCAGCCGACAGGCAACCGGGGGCTACACCTTC.

The CDR3 coding sequence is TGTGCCAGCAGCCTAAACAGGGGCTCCTATAATTCACCCCTCCACTTT. This gives the protein CASSLNRGSYNSPLHF. The rearrangement joins TRBV7-2 to TRBJ1-6; 7 bases agree with TRBD1. Germline lookup yields CDR1 SGHTA and CDR2 FQGNSA. CDR3 length: 16 residues. V was clipped by 5 bases and J by 0 bases; unmatched bases: 4.

The CDR3 nucleotides are TGTGCCAGCAGTTCCCCGAGCGGGACGGCTAAGAGGATTGGGGCCAACGTCCTGACTTTC. Protein sequence: CASSSPSGTAKRIGANVLTF. The V and J genes are TRBV7-8 and TRBJ2-6, with 7 nucleotides matching TRBD2. Germline assignment: CDR1 SGHVS and CDR2 FQNEAQ. The V and J ends lost 6 bases and 3 bases, in that order; junction bases with no gene match: 20. CDR3 length: 20 residues.

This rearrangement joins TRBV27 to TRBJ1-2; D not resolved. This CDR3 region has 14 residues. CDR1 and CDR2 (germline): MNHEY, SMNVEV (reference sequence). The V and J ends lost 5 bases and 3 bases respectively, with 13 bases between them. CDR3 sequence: CASSPHPGYYGYTF. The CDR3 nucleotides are TGTGCCAGCAGTCCCCACCCGGGGTACTATGGCTACACCTTC.

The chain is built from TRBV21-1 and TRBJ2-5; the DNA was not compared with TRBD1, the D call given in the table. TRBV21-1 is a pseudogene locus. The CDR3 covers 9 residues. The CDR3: CARGYGQYF. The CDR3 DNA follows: TGTGCCAGGGGCTATGGCCAGTACTTC.

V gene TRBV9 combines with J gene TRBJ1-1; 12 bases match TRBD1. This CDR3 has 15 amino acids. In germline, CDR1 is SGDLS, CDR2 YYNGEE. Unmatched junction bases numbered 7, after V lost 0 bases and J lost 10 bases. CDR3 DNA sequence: TGTGCCAGCAGCGTAGCCCCGGGACAGGGGGCTGGAGCTTTCTTT. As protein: CASSVAPGQGAGAFF.